This paragraph reports one T cell receptor beta chain. The data stem from a study of blood T cell repertoires in COVID-19. Whole-study context: Donors in the United States, Italy and Spain gave samples during acute or convalescent COVID-19. T cells, B-cell-depleted T cells, or PBMCs supplied cDNA or gDNA.

Original processing notes: Estimation of nucleated cell counts was performed using reference gene primer amplification. The protocol was immunoSEQ multiplex PCR, while the TCRdb copy is restricted to in-frame clones and leaves out a portion. The V and J calls and clone size come from that table; D and trimming were worked out from the DNA. The data show some 450,000 clones, 80% to 90% seen once. Germline V lookup: CDR1 MNHNS, CDR2 SASEGT. The CDR3 spans 18 residues. The V gene end was trimmed by 0 bases and the J gene end by 0 bases; junction bases not matched to a gene: 10. The rearrangement uses TRBV6-1 and TRBJ2-7, with 8 bases matching TRBD2. Sequenced material: peripheral blood. The sequence derives from a man in his late teens or twenties with COVID-19, enrolled during active disease. The CDR3 DNA follows: TGTGCCAGCAGTGAAGCGCTTCGATCGAGCGGGAGCTCCTACGAGCAGTACTTC. As protein: CASSEALRSSGSSYEQYF.